The 32 T cell receptor beta chains below were found in one sample sequenced in a study of blood T cells in healthy people across ages. Through a sample-barcoded 5' primer and a J-beta primer mix, a second PCR was run for about 7 to 12 cycles. MiXCR was run by TCRdb on the 5' RACE reads, yielding one entry per CDR3 protein. This sample has around 970,000 distinct CDR3 sequences, with roughly 51% found just once. The specimen sequenced was blood. Receptors were obtained from a woman aged 55 to 70 in good health.

This sequence joins TRBV20-1 and TRBJ2-3, with TRBD2 identical over 10 bases. CDR1 is DFQATT, CDR2 SNEGSKA, per germline (reference sequence). V trimming: 2 bases; J trimming: 2 bases; junction bases outside the gene matches: 10. The CDR3 spans 17 residues. The CDR3 sequence is CSARFGLAEVATDTQYF. The CDR3 bases are TGCAGTGCTAGATTTGGACTAGCGGAGGTTGCCACAGATACGCAGTATTTT.

This clonotype was counted only a few times. V usage is TRBV20-1 and J usage is TRBJ1-2, with TRBD1 matching over 8 bases. V lost 2 bases, J lost 7 bases, and 6 bases stayed unmatched. Germline values: CDR1 DFQATT, CDR2 SNEGSKA (reference sequence). The CDR3 has 13 amino acids. The CDR3 DNA reads as TGCAGTGCTAGACTGACAGGGGACCGTGGCTACACCTTC. Encoded protein: CSARLTGDRGYTF.

The chain carries TRBV4-1 and TRBJ1-1; D may be TRBD1 (5 bases). Between the trimmed V and J ends, which lost 5 bases and 1 base, there was a span of 14 bases. Per the germline V gene, CDR1 is MGHRA and CDR2 is YSYEKL. CDR3 length: 15 residues. The CDR3 protein is CASSRGREWNTEAFF. The CDR3 nucleotides are TGCGCCAGCAGCAGGGGAAGGGAATGGAACACTGAAGCTTTCTTT.

This chain uses TRBV27 with TRBJ2-1; D remains unclear. Near its end, the DNA agrees better with TRBJ2-7, so the J call may be wrong. The CDR3 is 16 amino acids. Germline V gene data show CDR1 as MNHEY and CDR2 as SMNVEV (reference sequence). CDR3 bases: TGTGCCAGCAGTTTGAGTTTGAGGAATTCCCTCTACGAGCAGTACTTC. It is translated as CASSLSLRNSLYEQYF.

The J gene is TRBJ2-3, the V gene TRBV28; 8 bases align to TRBD2. The germline CDR1 and CDR2 sequences are MDHEN and SYDVKM. V dropped 4 bases and J dropped 6; count of bases not matched to a gene: 9. The CDR3 is made up of 15 amino acids. CDR3 residues: CASSSPGLGLDTQYF. The CDR3 DNA reads TGTGCCAGCAGTTCCCCGGGACTAGGTCTCGATACGCAGTATTTT.

The chain uses TRBV7-2 and TRBJ2-7; 8 bases fit TRBD1. Per the germline V gene, CDR1 is SGHTA and CDR2 is FQGNSA. J lost 7 bases, V lost 3 bases, and 11 bases had no gene match. The CDR3 covers 15 residues. In DNA form, the CDR3 reads TGTGCCAGCAGCTTCAGTCAGGGGGCGTTCGATGAGCAGTACTTC. Protein: CASSFSQGAFDEQYF.

The chain combines TRBV12-3 or TRBV12-4 with TRBJ2-7; 7 nucleotides agree with TRBD2. V gave up 1 base and J gave up 3 bases; unmatched junction bases: 18. CDR3 length: 19 amino acids. CDR3 sequence: CASSLEGLRGERGIYEQYF. For the CDR3, the DNA is TGTGCCAGCAGTTTAGAAGGGTTAAGGGGCGAGCGGGGCATCTACGAGCAGTACTTC.

The V and J genes are TRBV4-1 and TRBJ2-7, with 7 bases fitting TRBD1. The CDR3 is 14 amino acids. V shed 4 bases and J 5 bases; nucleotides not matched to a gene: 8. Germline values: CDR1 MGHRA, CDR2 YSYEKL. The CDR3 spells CASSRDRVGHEQYF. For the CDR3, the DNA is TGCGCCAGCAGCCGCGACAGGGTCGGCCACGAGCAGTACTTC.

This clonotype was counted a few times. The V call is TRBV20-1, the J call TRBJ2-7; perhaps TRBD1 as D (6 bases). Germline loops: CDR1 DFQATT, CDR2 SNEGSKA (reference sequence). The CDR3 contains 12 residues. The V and J ends lost 6 bases and 2 bases respectively, with 11 bases between them. CDR3 amino acids: CSAGTLTYEQYF. Written as DNA, the CDR3 is TGCAGTGCGGGGACACTTACCTACGAGCAGTACTTC.

The chain links TRBV9 to TRBJ2-6; D gene uncertain. V lost 3 bases to trimming and J lost 4 bases, with 11 bases between them. Germline V gene sequence: CDR1 SGDLS, CDR2 YYNGEE. CDR3 size: 15 residues. CDR3 region: CASSASPSGANVLTF. The CDR3, as DNA: TGTGCCAGCAGCGCAAGCCCGTCGGGGGCCAACGTCCTGACTTTC.

This clonotype turned up a few times. The rearrangement links TRBV29-1 to TRBJ2-1; the D gene is possibly TRBD2 (6 bases). CDR1 and CDR2 from the germline V gene are SQVTM and ANQGSEA. V gave up 2 bases and J gave up 5 bases, with 13 bases separating them. The CDR3 runs to 14 residues. DNA for the CDR3: TGCAGCGTTGAAAAGGCTAGCGCCGACAATGAGCAGTTCTTC. This sequence encodes CSVEKASADNEQFF.

This clonotype was seen only a few times. V gene TRBV12-3 or TRBV12-4 combines with J gene TRBJ1-5; D remains ambiguous. The CDR3 consists of 13 residues. The ends were cut back, 4 bases at V and 5 bases at J, with 9 bases in the middle. CDR3 residues: CASSSRFDQPQHF. The CDR3 DNA sequence: TGTGCCAGCAGTTCGAGGTTCGATCAGCCCCAGCATTTT.

CDR3 sequence: CSASLREQFF. The DNA of the CDR3 is TGCAGTGCTAGTTTGCGTGAGCAGTTCTTC. This chain joins TRBV20-1 and TRBJ2-1; D is unclear. V was pared by 3 bases and J by 9 bases, with 6 bases between. Looked up from germline, CDR1 is DFQATT and CDR2 is SNEGSKA (reference sequence). This CDR3 has 10 residues.

The chain recombines TRBV4-1 with TRBJ2-7, with a weak D call TRBD1 (5 bases). The CDR3 has 15 amino acids. Trimming stripped 3 bases from V and 5 bases from J, with 17 bases between. CDR1 is MGHRA, CDR2 YSYEKL, per germline. The CDR3 DNA is TGCGCCAGCAGCCATACCCCAGAAGGGGCCCACGAGCAGTACTTC. This gives the protein CASSHTPEGAHEQYF.

V and J are TRBV4-2 and TRBJ2-1, with 14 bases fitting TRBD2. The J call is doubtful: the DNA matches TRBJ2-7 better. Germline assignment: CDR1 LGHNA and CDR2 YNFKEQ. CDR3 length: 17 residues. The CDR3 here is CASSLSGTSGGWVEQYF. The CDR3 nucleotides are TGTGCCAGCTCCCTATCCGGGACTAGCGGGGGATGGGTCGAGCAGTACTTC.

This clonotype was seen only once. This chain's CDR3 is CASTLWGGETDTQYF. For the CDR3, the DNA is TGTGCCAGCACCCTATGGGGGGGAGAGACAGATACGCAGTATTTT. The rearrangement joins TRBV7-8 to TRBJ2-3, with 7 bases fitting TRBD2. Germline V gene sequence: CDR1 SGHVS, CDR2 FQNEAQ. The CDR3 length is 15 residues. Trimming removed 7 bases from V and 3 bases from J; junction bases left unmatched: 10.

The gene calls are TRBV2 and TRBJ2-4; D ambiguous. The J call may be incorrect, as the DNA end agrees better with TRBJ2-7. The CDR3 length is 12 residues. The V gene's germline CDR1 is SNHLY and CDR2 FYNNEI. This CDR3 is CASSVKGYEQYF. As DNA, the CDR3 is TGTGCCAGCAGTGTCAAGGGCTACGAGCAGTACTTC.

Points on this clonotype: Relative to the germline gene, one junction end is altered; a read error may explain this. The chain employs TRBV6-2 or TRBV6-3 and TRBJ2-3; a weak D match, TRBD2 (6 bases). Germline-derived CDR1 and CDR2 are MNHEY and SVGEGT. There are 18 residues in the CDR3. The CDR3 loop reads CASSYSRERVEMAETQYF. CDR3 nucleotide sequence: TGTGCCAGCAGTTACTCGAGAGAGCGGGTAGAGATGGCAGAGACGCAGTATTTT.

This clonotype came up a few times. The chain has TRBV7-9 and TRBJ2-1; 9 bases map to TRBD1. The trim removed 4 bases at V and 2 bases at J, leaving 12 bases unmatched. CDR3 size: 18 residues. From germline, CDR1 is SEHNR and CDR2 FQNEAQ (reference sequence). DNA of the CDR3: TGTGCCAGCAGCTCAGCATCCAACCGGGACAGGGCCTACAATGAGCAGTTCTTC. Amino acid sequence: CASSSASNRDRAYNEQFF.

The chain couples TRBV10-3 to TRBJ2-7; 8 positions match TRBD1. V shed 6 bases, J shed 2 bases, and the junction held 15 bases outside the gene matches. Looked up from germline, CDR1 is ENHRY and CDR2 is SYGVKD. This CDR3 has 17 amino acids. In DNA form, the CDR3 reads TGTGCCATCAGATCAGAGTCAGGCGGACAGGGTCCCTACGAGCAGTACTTC. This sequence encodes CAIRSESGGQGPYEQYF.

This clonotype was counted only a few times. This chain links TRBV9 with TRBJ2-7; D gene unclear. Per the germline V gene, CDR1 is SGDLS and CDR2 is YYNGEE. Between the trimmed V and J ends, which lost 0 bases and 0 bases, there was a span of 10 bases. This CDR3 has 15 residues. DNA for the CDR3: TGTGCCAGCAGCGTAGCCCCTCGGGTCTCCTACGAGCAGTACTTC. Its protein product is CASSVAPRVSYEQYF.

Here the CDR3 reads CASSLGPGEGTHNEQFF. The CDR3 nucleotides are TGTGCCAGCAGCTTGGGGCCGGGGGAGGGGACTCACAATGAGCAGTTCTTC. The rearrangement uses TRBV7-6 and TRBJ2-1; 7 bases are shared with TRBD2. The CDR3 runs to 17 residues. Germline V CDR1 and CDR2: SGHVS, FNYEAQ. With 3 bases clipped from V and 5 bases from J, the junction kept 13 bases outside the gene matches. The full variable domain, completed using reference TRBV7-6 and TRBJ2-1, is GAGVSQSPRYKVTKRGQDVALRCDPISGHVSLYWYRQALGQGPEFLTYFNYEAQQDKSGLPNDRFSAERPEGSISTLTIQRTEQRDSAMYRCASSLGPGEGTHNEQFFGPGTRLTVL.

This clonotype was counted a few times. V and J are TRBV6-2 or TRBV6-3 and TRBJ2-5, with 8 bases matching TRBD2. With V trimmed by 8 bases and J by 2 bases, 22 bases remained unmatched. The CDR3 consists of 19 residues. CDR1 and CDR2 from the germline V gene are MNHEY and SVGEGT. The CDR3: CASRVFRGGATGGQETQYF. The CDR3 region has the DNA TGTGCCAGCCGGGTTTTCCGGGGGGGTGCGACAGGAGGTCAAGAGACCCAGTACTTC.

This clonotype was counted a few times. V usage is TRBV20-1 and J usage is TRBJ2-5; 7 nucleotides agree with TRBD2. The V segment lost 4 bases and the J segment 1 base; nucleotides outside the gene matches: 6. The CDR3 extends over 14 amino acids. Germline V lookup: CDR1 DFQATT, CDR2 SNEGSKA (reference sequence). In DNA form, the CDR3 reads TGCAGTGCTACAGCGGGAACCATCCAAGAGACCCAGTACTTC. Translating it yields CSATAGTIQETQYF.

This clonotype was picked up a small number of times. The chain recombines TRBV29-1 with TRBJ2-5; 11 bases line up with TRBD2. Unmatched junction bases numbered 5, after V lost 4 bases and J lost 4 bases. From germline, CDR1 is SQVTM and CDR2 ANQGSEA. The CDR3 spans 14 residues. The CDR3 reads CSVGLAGTGETQYF. The CDR3 DNA sequence: TGCAGCGTTGGACTAGCGGGAACGGGAGAGACCCAGTACTTC.

This clonotype was seen a single time. This chain joins TRBV20-1 and TRBJ2-7, with 8 bases fitting TRBD1. The V and J ends lost 4 bases and 2 bases, in that order; junction bases with no gene match: 1. The CDR3 consists of 12 residues. Germline V gene sequence: CDR1 DFQATT, CDR2 SNEGSKA (reference sequence). This CDR3 reads CSATRGPYEQYF. The CDR3 region has the DNA TGCAGTGCTACCAGGGGGCCCTACGAGCAGTACTTC.

This clonotype was seen a handful of times. The CDR3: CASSRTGGANYGYTF. The CDR3 nucleotides are TGTGCCAGCAGTAGGACAGGGGGCGCAAACTATGGCTACACCTTC. The chain employs TRBV27 and TRBJ1-2, with 11 bases identical to TRBD1. Germline V lookup: CDR1 MNHEY, CDR2 SMNVEV (reference sequence). With 5 bases clipped from V and 2 bases from J, the junction kept 4 bases outside the gene matches. The CDR3 loop spans 15 amino acids.

This clonotype was counted a few times. V usage is TRBV18 and J usage is TRBJ2-3; tentatively, D is TRBD1 (6 bases). Germline V gene lookup returns CDR1 KGHSH and CDR2 LQKENI. V was shortened by 4 bases and J by 3 bases, with 11 bases between the two germline ends. The CDR3 consists of 14 residues. CDR3 sequence (DNA): TGTGCCAGCTCACTTTCAGGGGCAACAGATACGCAGTATTTT. Translated, it gives CASSLSGATDTQYF.

This rearrangement joins TRBV4-2 to TRBJ2-7; 10 bases fit TRBD2. The junction had 6 bases not matched to a gene; V was cut back by 4 bases and J by 3 bases. CDR3 length: 15 residues. Per germline, CDR1 LGHNA and CDR2 YNFKEQ. CDR3 sequence: CASSPITSGNYEQYF. CDR3 DNA: TGTGCCAGCAGCCCGATAACTAGCGGGAACTACGAGCAGTACTTC.

This clonotype was observed a handful of times. The chain joins TRBV25-1 to TRBJ2-3; 7 bases line up with TRBD1. The CDR3 has 16 amino acids. The germline CDR1 and CDR2 sequences are MGHDK and SYGVNS. Trimming at V came to 4 bases and at J to 5 bases, leaving 12 bases not matched to a gene. CDR3 nucleotide sequence: TGTGCCAGCAGTGGGGGCTTTACAGGGGTGGAAGATACGCAGTATTTT. Translating gives CASSGGFTGVEDTQYF.

This chain uses TRBV7-7 with TRBJ2-3; D is ambiguous. Germline CDR1 SSHAT, CDR2 FNYEAQ (reference sequence). CDR3 length equals 13 residues. V lost 5 bases to trimming and J lost 2 bases, with 8 bases between them. CDR3 sequence (DNA): TGTGCCAGCAGCGCCCGACCCACAGATACGCAGTATTTT. This codes for CASSARPTDTQYF. Full variable domain (missing parts from reference TRBV7-7 and TRBJ2-3): GAGVSQSPRYKVTKRGQDVTLRCDPISSHATLYWYQQALGQGPEFLTYFNYEAQPDKSGLPSDRFSAERPEGSISTLTIQRTEQRDSAMYRCASSARPTDTQYFGPGTRLTVL.

This chain connects TRBV13 to TRBJ2-7, with D perhaps matching TRBD2 (6 bases). The CDR3 consists of 14 residues. The V end was cut by 1 base, the J end by 2 bases, with 9 bases between. CDR1 PRHDT and CDR2 FYEKMQ come from the germline V gene (reference sequence). CDR3 in amino acids: CASSLDGTPYEQYF. The CDR3 DNA reads TGTGCCAGCAGCTTAGACGGGACTCCCTACGAGCAGTACTTC.